The 18 T cell receptor beta chains presented below share a single source sample, sequenced in a study of OX40 agonist ivuxolimab in advanced cancers. Method: immunoSEQ multiplex PCR; TCRdb's copy keeps in-frame clones and lacks some. The data contain more than 40,000 clones, around nine tenths of them singletons. The specimen comprised CD4+ or CD8+ T cells sorted from blood, sampled in a trial of the OX40 agonist ivuxolimab. These receptors came from an adult with an advanced solid tumor such as melanoma, head and neck, liver or kidney cancer.

This chain uses TRBV28 with TRBJ2-7; TRBD2 matches at 7 bases. This CDR3 contains 16 residues. Germline assignment: CDR1 MDHEN and CDR2 SYDVKM. The V gene end was trimmed by 1 base and the J gene end by 2 bases; junction bases not matched to a gene: 8. CDR3 nucleotide sequence: TGTGCCAGCAGTTTATTCCCGGGAGGTTCGGCCTACGAGCAGTACTTC. Amino acids: CASSLFPGGSAYEQYF. Based on the CDR3 plus reference TRBV28 and TRBJ2-7, the full variable domain is DVKVTQSSRYLVKRTGEKVFLECVQDMDHENMFWYRQDPGLGLRLIYFSYDVKMKEKGDIPEGYSVSREKKERFSLILESASTNQTSMYLCASSLFPGGSAYEQYFGPGTRLTVT.

CDR3 DNA sequence: TGTGCCAGCAGCTCCCCTCGGGACAGACAAGAGACCCAGTACTTC. It codes for CASSSPRDRQETQYF. The chain employs TRBV11-3 and TRBJ2-5; 7 nucleotides align to TRBD1. Losses at the gene ends were 4 bases for V and 2 bases for J; bases not matched to a gene: 7. This CDR3 is built from 15 residues. Germline CDR1 reads SGHNT; CDR2 reads YENEEA.

This clone was detected a few times. V is TRBV6-5 and J is TRBJ2-6; no clear D gene. CDR1 and CDR2 (germline): MNHEY, SVGAGI. V dropped 5 bases and J dropped 0 bases, with 8 bases sitting between them. The CDR3 totals 15 residues. CDR3 nucleotide sequence: TGTGCCAGCAGTCCGAGTTACTCTGGGGCCAACGTCCTGACTTTC. Translated, it gives CASSPSYSGANVLTF.

The gene calls are TRBV19 and TRBJ2-7; a possible D gene is TRBD1 (5 bases). There are 13 residues in the CDR3. CDR1 is LNHDA and CDR2 is SQIVND in the germline V gene (reference sequence). V lost 3 bases to trimming and J lost 3 bases, with 9 bases between them. The CDR3 nucleotides are TGTGCCAGTAGTATTGCCAGGGACTACGAGCAGTACTTC. Residues: CASSIARDYEQYF.

V and J are TRBV9 and TRBJ1-1, with D tentatively TRBD1 (6 bases). The V gene's germline CDR1 is SGDLS and CDR2 YYNGEE. The CDR3 consists of 15 residues. V was cut by 4 bases and J by 1 base, with 14 bases left in between. The CDR3 reads CASSLRGNANTEAFF. The CDR3 region has the DNA TGTGCCAGCAGCCTCAGGGGAAACGCGAACACTGAAGCTTTCTTT.

The chain couples TRBV27 to TRBJ2-2; D remains unclear. Trimming took 7 bases from V and 8 from J, leaving 8 bases between them. The germline gives CDR1 MNHEY, CDR2 SMNVEV (reference sequence). The CDR3 consists of 11 residues. The CDR3 nucleotides are TGTGCCAGCATGAGAAGGGGGGAGCTGTTTTTT. Translation: CASMRRGELFF.

This chain uses TRBV6-1 with TRBJ1-1; D is undetermined. This CDR3 contains 13 residues. V dropped 10 bases and J dropped 0 bases, with 12 bases sitting between them. In germline, CDR1 is MNHNS, CDR2 SASEGT. CDR3 bases: TGTGCCAATGCTAGGGAGATGAACACTGAAGCTTTCTTT. The encoded protein is CANAREMNTEAFF.

J is TRBJ1-2 and V is TRBV9, with a weak D call TRBD1 (5 bases). V lost 3 bases and J 6 bases, leaving 12 bases between the germline ends. The CDR3 extends over 13 amino acids. Looked up from germline, CDR1 is SGDLS and CDR2 is YYNGEE. CDR3 DNA sequence: TGTGCCAGCAGCGAGGGACCTCCGGATGGCTACACCTTC. Translating gives CASSEGPPDGYTF.

The chain uses TRBV25-1 and TRBJ2-5, with 16 bases aligning to TRBD2. CDR1 is MGHDK, CDR2 SYGVNS, per germline. Germline trimming cut 1 base from V and 4 bases from J; bases unmatched to any gene: 6. The CDR3 spans 18 residues. CDR3 region: CASSEWGTSGRVLETQYF. CDR3 DNA: TGTGCCAGCAGTGAATGGGGGACTAGCGGGAGGGTCCTAGAGACCCAGTACTTC.

The genes are TRBV18 and TRBJ2-7, with 8 bases aligning to TRBD2. Germline trimming cut 4 bases from V and 2 bases from J; bases unmatched to any gene: 7. This CDR3 is 15 amino acids long. The V gene's germline CDR1 is KGHSH and CDR2 LQKENI. In DNA, the CDR3 is TGTGCCAGCTCACACCCCGGGACTAGTACCTACGAGCAGTACTTC. Encoded protein: CASSHPGTSTYEQYF. The whole variable domain, remainder taken from reference TRBV18 and TRBJ2-7, is NAGVMQNPRHLVRRRGQEARLRCSPMKGHSHVYWYRQLPEEGLKFMVYLQKENIIDESGMPKERFSAEFPKEGPSILRIQQVVRGDSAAYFCASSHPGTSTYEQYFGPGTRLTVT.

The V and J genes are TRBV7-6 and TRBJ1-4, with 7 bases identical to TRBD1. This CDR3 has 17 amino acids. Germline V gene lookup returns CDR1 SGHVS and CDR2 FNYEAQ. The junction had 8 bases not matched to a gene; V was cut back by 4 bases and J by 0 bases. CDR3 region: CASSSFGQEATNEKLFF. DNA of the CDR3: TGTGCCAGCAGCTCATTCGGACAGGAGGCAACTAATGAAAAACTGTTTTTT.

The chain is built from TRBV29-1 and TRBJ2-7; D is perhaps TRBD2 (6 bases). The germline gives CDR1 SQVTM, CDR2 ANQGSEA. The V end lost 1 base, the J end lost 6 bases, and 22 bases lay between the germline ends. CDR3 length: 16 amino acids. CDR3 coding DNA: TGCAGCGTTGAAGGCCACGGGATAAGCGGAGGGGCCGAGCAGTACTTC. This encodes CSVEGHGISGGAEQYF.

This rearrangement joins TRBV4-3 to TRBJ2-7; no definite D call. The CDR3 totals 15 residues. Germline CDR1 is LGHNA and CDR2 is YSLEER. V was pared by 1 base and J by 0 bases, with 10 bases between. The CDR3 protein is CASSQVGSSSYEQYF. The CDR3 coding sequence is TGCGCCAGCAGCCAAGTAGGCTCGAGCTCCTACGAGCAGTACTTC.

This clone was observed a handful of times. The CDR3 DNA follows: TGTGCCAGCACCGGGACAGGAGACACAGATACGCAGTATTTT. Its translation: CASTGTGDTDTQYF. This chain uses TRBV6-1 with TRBJ2-3; TRBD1 agrees at 8 bases. The length of the CDR3 is 14 residues. The J segment lost 2 bases and the V segment lost 7 bases, leaving 5 bases of the junction unmatched. The germline CDR1 and CDR2 sequences are MNHNS and SASEGT.

In this sample, this clone turned up once. The chain recombines TRBV7-9 with TRBJ2-7, with D unclear. V was shortened by 4 bases and J by 0 bases, with 16 bases between the two germline ends. Germline lookup yields CDR1 SEHNR and CDR2 FQNEAQ (reference sequence). The CDR3 has 16 residues. DNA of the CDR3: TGTGCCAGCAGCTCGACCTTCTGGAGAAGCTCCTACGAGCAGTACTTC. Translation: CASSSTFWRSSYEQYF.

This clone counts as medium-sized (0.01 to 0.1%). V is TRBV5-4 and J is TRBJ2-7; possibly TRBD2 for D (5 bases). This CDR3 contains 12 residues. Germline values: CDR1 SGHNT, CDR2 YYREEE (reference sequence). The V end was cut by 4 bases, the J end by 4 bases, with 9 bases between. The CDR3 reads CASSATGYEQYF. CDR3 DNA sequence: TGTGCCAGCAGCGCCACGGGGTACGAGCAGTACTTC.

The V call is TRBV19, the J call TRBJ1-5; 8 bases match TRBD1. Germline lookup yields CDR1 LNHDA and CDR2 SQIVND (reference sequence). With 3 bases clipped from V and 4 bases from J, the junction kept 11 bases outside the gene matches. The CDR3 spans 17 residues. CDR3 in amino acids: CASSIGTGRLANQPQHF. For the CDR3, the DNA is TGTGCCAGTAGTATTGGGACAGGCAGGTTGGCAAATCAGCCCCAGCATTTT. The full variable domain, in which reference TRBV19 and TRBJ1-5 provide the parts outside the CDR3, is DGGITQSPKYLFRKEGQNVTLSCEQNLNHDAMYWYRQDPGQGLRLIYYSQIVNDFQKGDIAEGYSVSREKKESFPLTVTSAQKNPTAFYLCASSIGTGRLANQPQHFGDGTRLSIL.

Written as DNA, the CDR3 is TGTGCCAGCAGCTTAGACCCCCTCGGGTACGAGCAGTACTTC. Protein: CASSLDPLGYEQYF. This rearrangement joins TRBV11-2 to TRBJ2-7; D unclear. This CDR3 has 14 residues. Between the trimmed V and J ends, which lost 0 bases and 4 bases, there was a span of 10 bases. CDR1 is SGHAT and CDR2 is FQNNGV in the germline V gene.